The 26 T cell receptor beta chains listed next were all sequenced from one sample in a study of T-cell memory formation after mild COVID-19. TCRdb processed the 5' RACE reads anew with MiXCR; each CDR3 protein has one entry. This table holds about 400,000 distinct CDR3 sequences, about 22% found once. The material sequenced was PBMCs or a T cell subset sorted from them (not recorded which). These TCRs come from an adult woman who had mild COVID-19 (a few samples of this study predate the infection). Cell type and time point are not known.

The chain uses TRBV12-3 or TRBV12-4 and TRBJ2-5, with TRBD2 matching 7 bases. This CDR3 has 16 residues. V shed 4 bases, J shed 4 bases, and the junction held 12 bases outside the gene matches. The CDR3 sequence: CASSWGGRGEAETQYF. CDR3 DNA: TGTGCCAGCAGTTGGGGAGGGAGGGGAGAGGCAGAGACCCAGTACTTC.

The J gene is TRBJ2-1, the V gene TRBV12-3 or TRBV12-4, with no clear D. The CDR3 sequence is 11 residues long. Trimming shortened V by 6 bases and J by 7 bases, and 7 bases separated the two germline ends. CDR3 sequence: CASSQMNEQFF. CDR3 nucleotides: TGTGCCAGCAGCCAGATGAATGAGCAGTTCTTC.

V usage is TRBV4-1 and J usage is TRBJ2-5; possibly TRBD2 for D (5 bases). V gave up 1 base and J gave up 5 bases, with 8 bases separating them. CDR1 MGHRA and CDR2 YSYEKL come from the germline V gene. This CDR3 region has 13 residues. As DNA, the CDR3 is TGCGCCAGCAGCCAAGTTACTAGTGAGACCCAGTACTTC. Translating it yields CASSQVTSETQYF.

This clonotype came up a few times. The chain links TRBV20-1 to TRBJ1-1; D is possibly TRBD1 (5 bases). V dropped 2 bases and J dropped 3 bases, with 13 bases sitting between them. Germline values: CDR1 DFQATT, CDR2 SNEGSKA (reference sequence). CDR3 length: 14 amino acids. This CDR3 is CSARWQGGDTEAFF. DNA of the CDR3: TGCAGTGCTAGATGGCAGGGTGGGGACACTGAAGCTTTCTTT.

This clonotype was detected once. V usage is TRBV30 and J usage is TRBJ2-2; the D gene is possibly TRBD2 (5 bases). V was cut by 6 bases and J by 5 bases, with 16 bases left in between. The length of the CDR3 is 14 residues. The V gene's germline CDR1 is GTSNPN and CDR2 SVGIG (reference sequence). CDR3 amino acids: CACSEGDTTGELFF. The CDR3 DNA is TGTGCCTGTTCCGAGGGTGATACGACCGGGGAGCTGTTTTTT.

This clonotype was counted only a few times. The chain employs TRBV11-3 and TRBJ2-1, with 7 bases identical to TRBD2. J lost 8 bases, V lost 4 bases, and 8 bases had no gene match. The CDR3 loop spans 14 amino acids. Germline lookup yields CDR1 SGHNT and CDR2 YENEEA. The CDR3 sequence: CASSYFSGMDEQFF. CDR3 nucleotides: TGTGCCAGCAGCTATTTCAGCGGGATGGATGAGCAGTTCTTC.

This clonotype was seen more than once but under ten times. This chain connects TRBV2 to TRBJ2-7, with TRBD1 matching over 10 bases. This CDR3 spans 16 amino acids. Germline lookup yields CDR1 SNHLY and CDR2 FYNNEI. V gave up 6 bases and J gave up 1 base; unmatched junction bases: 9. The CDR3 region is CASRDPGQGFSYEQYF. The CDR3 bases are TGTGCCAGCAGGGACCCGGGACAGGGGTTTTCCTACGAGCAGTACTTC. The full variable domain, with the rest looked up from reference TRBV2 and TRBJ2-7, is EPEVTQTPSHQVTQMGQEVILRCVPISNHLYFYWYRQILGQKVEFLVSFYNNEISEKSEIFDDQFSVERPDGSNFTLKIRSTKLEDSAMYFCASRDPGQGFSYEQYFGPGTRLTVT.

Only a few counts were recorded for this clonotype. The V gene is TRBV24-1, the J gene TRBJ2-7; D may be TRBD1 (6 bases). Germline CDR1 is KGHDR and CDR2 is SFDVKD. The CDR3 is 14 residues long. The V end lost 6 bases, the J end lost 3 bases, and 14 bases lay between the germline ends. CDR3 loop: CATSLAGDFYEQYF. In nucleotides, the CDR3 is TGTGCCACCAGTTTGGCAGGGGATTTCTACGAGCAGTACTTC.

The genes are TRBV5-1 and TRBJ1-1; no reliable D call. CDR1 is SGHRS, CDR2 YFSETQ, per germline. The CDR3 is 15 amino acids. The V end was cut by 0 bases, the J end by 1 base, with 10 bases between. This chain's CDR3 is CASSLVGGKNTEAFF. The DNA of the CDR3 is TGCGCCAGCAGCTTGGTAGGCGGTAAGAACACTGAAGCTTTCTTT. The full variable domain, with the rest looked up from reference TRBV5-1 and TRBJ1-1, is KAGVTQTPRYLIKTRGQQVTLSCSPISGHRSVSWYQQTPGQGLQFLFEYFSETQRNKGNFPGRFSGRQFSNSRSEMNVSTLELGDSALYLCASSLVGGKNTEAFFGQGTRLTVV.

V and J are TRBV12-3 or TRBV12-4 and TRBJ2-5; D is ambiguous. V lost 3 bases, J lost 4 bases, and 12 bases lay in between. This CDR3 comprises 14 residues. Here the CDR3 reads CASSLPGSTETQYF. The DNA of the CDR3 is TGTGCCAGCAGTTTGCCAGGAAGTACAGAGACCCAGTACTTC.

This chain uses TRBV12-5 with TRBJ1-1, with D maybe TRBD1 (6 bases). The CDR3 has 13 amino acids. The germline V and J ends were trimmed by 6 bases and 3 bases, with 11 bases remaining between them. Per germline, CDR1 LGHNT and CDR2 FRNRAP. This CDR3 is CASGWDTHTEAFF. As DNA, the CDR3 is TGTGCTAGTGGCTGGGACACTCACACTGAAGCTTTCTTT.

The sample holds a few counts of this clonotype. The CDR3 nucleotides are TGTGCCAGCAGGAGGACTGTCTACGAGCAGTACTTC. Residues: CASRRTVYEQYF. The chain combines TRBV6-2 or TRBV6-3 with TRBJ2-7, with TRBD2 as a possible D gene (5 bases). The germline V gene has CDR1 MNHEY and CDR2 SVGEGT. V lost 6 bases and J 3 bases, leaving 9 bases between the germline ends. The CDR3 has 12 residues.

V usage is TRBV6-1 and J usage is TRBJ2-5, with TRBD1 matching 9 bases. Losses at the gene ends were 8 bases for V and 0 bases for J; bases not matched to a gene: 7. Germline assignment: CDR1 MNHNS and CDR2 SASEGT. The CDR3 runs 15 residues. The CDR3 sequence is CASAAGTGYQETQYF. The CDR3 nucleotides are TGTGCCAGCGCCGCGGGGACAGGGTACCAAGAGACCCAGTACTTC.

This clonotype has ten or more counts. The chain is built from TRBV7-2 and TRBJ1-5, with a weak D call TRBD1 (6 bases). Germline CDR1 and CDR2: SGHTA and FQGNSA. Trimming took 1 base from V and 0 from J, leaving 7 bases between them. The CDR3 extends over 15 amino acids. The CDR3: CASSLGTVSNQPQHF. The CDR3 DNA sequence: TGTGCCAGCAGCTTAGGGACAGTTAGCAATCAGCCCCAGCATTTT. Variable domain in full (rest from reference TRBV7-2 and TRBJ1-5): GAGVSQSPSNKVTEKGKDVELRCDPISGHTALYWYRQSLGQGLEFLIYFQGNSAPDKSGLPSDRFSAERTGGSVSTLTIQRTQQEDSAVYLCASSLGTVSNQPQHFGDGTRLSIL.

This chain connects TRBV20-1 to TRBJ1-5; D is possibly TRBD1 (5 bases). V shed 5 bases and J shed 0 bases, with 11 bases lying between them. The CDR3 extends over 14 amino acids. Germline lookup yields CDR1 DFQATT and CDR2 SNEGSKA (reference sequence). CDR3 region: CSAGDLYSNQPQHF. The CDR3 DNA reads TGCAGTGCTGGGGACTTATATAGCAATCAGCCCCAGCATTTT.

In this sample, this clonotype turned up a few times. The CDR3 region has the DNA TGTGCCAGCAGCCTAGGGGGACAGGGGGTCCGGGGTAGAGCCTACGAGCAGTACTTC. This codes for CASSLGGQGVRGRAYEQYF. The chain recombines TRBV7-9 with TRBJ2-7; 11 bases are a match to TRBD1. Germline V CDR1 and CDR2: SEHNR, FQNEAQ (reference sequence). This CDR3 is 19 amino acids long. After removal of 5 bases from V and 2 bases from J, the junction contained 17 bases not matched to a gene.

CDR3 nucleotide sequence: TGTGCCAGCAGCCAAGATGGGGGCACCTTCAATCAGCCCCAGCATTTT. Translation: CASSQDGGTFNQPQHF. The V gene is TRBV14, the J gene TRBJ1-5; D might be TRBD1 (6 bases). The CDR3 covers 16 residues. The V end lost 0 bases, the J end lost 3 bases, and 12 bases lay between the germline ends. CDR1 is SGHDN and CDR2 is FVKESK in the germline V gene.

The chain employs TRBV6-5 and TRBJ1-1, with 7 positions matching TRBD1. The ends lost 5 bases at V and 7 bases at J; junction bases unmatched: 4. CDR3 length: 12 residues. The germline CDR1 and CDR2 sequences are MNHEY and SVGAGI. The CDR3 DNA sequence: TGTGCCAGCAGTCAGGGGGGGAATGAAGCTTTCTTT. It specifies CASSQGGNEAFF.

This clonotype was seen repeatedly, ten times or more. The rearrangement links TRBV24-1 to TRBJ2-2; 12 bases line up with TRBD1. CDR3 length equals 16 residues. Trimming took 4 bases from V and 5 from J; bases not matched to a gene: 4. Germline V CDR1 and CDR2: KGHDR, SFDVKD. CDR3 bases: TGTGCCACCAGTGAGCGGGACAGGGGGCGTACCGGGGAGCTGTTTTTT. Its translation is CATSERDRGRTGELFF.

This clonotype was observed a few times. The chain uses TRBV20-1 and TRBJ2-1, with 10 bases matching TRBD1. With V trimmed by 6 bases and J by 7 bases, 3 bases remained unmatched. Germline V gene lookup returns CDR1 DFQATT and CDR2 SNEGSKA (reference sequence). The CDR3 is 12 residues long. The CDR3 coding sequence is TGCAGTGCGGACAGGGGGGGGAATGAGCAGTTCTTC. This encodes CSADRGGNEQFF.

This clonotype was seen a few times. The chain's CDR3 is CSARVVGPYGYTF. The CDR3 DNA follows: TGCAGTGCTAGAGTAGTGGGACCCTATGGCTACACCTTC. The gene calls are TRBV20-1 and TRBJ1-2; possible D gene TRBD1, 5 bases. V dropped 1 base and J dropped 4 bases, with 10 bases sitting between them. Per the germline V gene, CDR1 is DFQATT and CDR2 is SNEGSKA (reference sequence). CDR3 length equals 13 residues.

This clonotype was recorded a few times. This rearrangement joins TRBV20-1 to TRBJ2-5, with 9 bases fitting TRBD1. The junction had 4 bases not matched to a gene; V was cut back by 0 bases and J by 5 bases. In germline, CDR1 is DFQATT, CDR2 SNEGSKA (reference sequence). The CDR3 runs to 14 residues. DNA for the CDR3: TGCAGTGCTAGAGACGGGGGACAGGGTGAGACCCAGTACTTC. Translation: CSARDGGQGETQYF.

This clonotype came up a few times. The V gene is TRBV4-3, the J gene TRBJ2-7, with 7 positions matching TRBD1. V gave up 1 base and J gave up 2 bases; unmatched junction bases: 5. CDR3 length: 15 residues. The germline gives CDR1 LGHNA, CDR2 YSLEER. In DNA form, the CDR3 reads TGCGCCAGCAGCCAAGCTACCGGGACAGCCTACGAGCAGTACTTC. It codes for CASSQATGTAYEQYF.

The V gene is TRBV6-2 or TRBV6-3, the J gene TRBJ2-7, with D possibly being TRBD2 (6 bases). V lost 0 bases and J 2 bases, leaving 8 bases between the germline ends. The CDR3 totals 14 residues. Looked up from germline, CDR1 is MNHEY and CDR2 is SVGEGT. Written as DNA, the CDR3 is TGTGCCAGCAGTTACTCTAGCGGTCCCTACGAGCAGTACTTC. It specifies CASSYSSGPYEQYF.

This chain links TRBV5-1 with TRBJ1-5; D possibly corresponds to TRBD1 (5 bases). CDR1 SGHRS and CDR2 YFSETQ come from the germline V gene. V gave up 0 bases and J gave up 7 bases, with 11 bases separating them. This CDR3 region has 14 residues. The CDR3 is CASSLEQGRQPQHF. The DNA for the CDR3 is TGCGCCAGCAGCTTGGAGCAGGGCAGGCAGCCCCAGCATTTT.

The V call is TRBV4-2, the J call TRBJ2-2; either TRBD1 or TRBD2 may supply D (5 bases each). The V and J ends lost 4 bases and 4 bases respectively, with 13 bases between them. Germline V lookup: CDR1 LGHNA, CDR2 YNFKEQ. This CDR3 region has 15 residues. The CDR3 DNA reads TGTGCCAGCAGCCGCGACGGGGCGAGCACCGGGGAGCTGTTTTTT. Translated: CASSRDGASTGELFF.